This TCR beta chain appears in the sequencing data of a study of OX40 agonist ivuxolimab in advanced cancers. Some clones are missing from TCRdb's copy, which holds only in-frame ones; the method was immunoSEQ multiplex PCR. Seen here are 50,000 to 75,000 clones, approximately 93% observed once, and the top ten hold 18%. The CDR3 is 15 amino acids. V lost 0 bases and J 3 bases, leaving 6 bases between the germline ends. Germline assignment: CDR1 MGHRA and CDR2 YSYEKL. Sequencing was performed on CD4+ or CD8+ T cells sorted from blood, taken in a trial of the OX40 agonist ivuxolimab. V usage is TRBV4-1 and J usage is TRBJ2-6; D is uncertain. The source is an adult with an advanced solid tumor such as melanoma, head and neck, liver or kidney cancer. The CDR3 region has the DNA TGCGCCAGCAGCCAAGAAGGATATGGGGCCAACGTCCTGACTTTC. Its translation: CASSQEGYGANVLTF.